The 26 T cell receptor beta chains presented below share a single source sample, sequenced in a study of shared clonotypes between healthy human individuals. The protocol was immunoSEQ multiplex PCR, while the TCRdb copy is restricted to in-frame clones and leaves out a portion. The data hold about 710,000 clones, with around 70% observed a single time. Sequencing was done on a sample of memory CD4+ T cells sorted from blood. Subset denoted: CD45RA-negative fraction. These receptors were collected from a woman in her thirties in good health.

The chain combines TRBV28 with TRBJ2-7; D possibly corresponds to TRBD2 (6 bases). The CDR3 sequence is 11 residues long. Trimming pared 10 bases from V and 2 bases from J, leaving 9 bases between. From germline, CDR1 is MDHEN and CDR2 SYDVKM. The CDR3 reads CAIGGAYEQYF. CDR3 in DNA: TGTGCCATAGGAGGGGCCTACGAGCAGTACTTC.

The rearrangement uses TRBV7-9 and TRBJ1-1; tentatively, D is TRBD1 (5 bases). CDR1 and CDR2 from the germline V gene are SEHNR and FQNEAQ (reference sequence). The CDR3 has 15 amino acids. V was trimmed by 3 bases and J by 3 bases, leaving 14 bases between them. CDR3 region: CASSFFLLGDTEAFF. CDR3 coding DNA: TGTGCCAGCAGCTTCTTTTTGTTAGGGGACACTGAAGCTTTCTTT.

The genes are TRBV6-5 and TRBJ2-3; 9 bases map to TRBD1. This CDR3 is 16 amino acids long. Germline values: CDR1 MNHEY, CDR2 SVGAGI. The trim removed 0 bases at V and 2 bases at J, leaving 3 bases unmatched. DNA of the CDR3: TGTGCCAGCAGTTACTCCGGGACAGGGACCACAGATACGCAGTATTTT. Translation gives CASSYSGTGTTDTQYF.

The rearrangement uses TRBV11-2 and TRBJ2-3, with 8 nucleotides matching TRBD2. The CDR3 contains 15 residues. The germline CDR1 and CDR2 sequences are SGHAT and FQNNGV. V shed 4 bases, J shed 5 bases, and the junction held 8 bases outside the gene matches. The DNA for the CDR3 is TGTGCCAGCAGCTCCCCGTGGACTAGCCAAGATACGCAGTATTTT. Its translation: CASSSPWTSQDTQYF. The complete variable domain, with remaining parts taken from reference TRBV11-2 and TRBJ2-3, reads EAGVAQSPRYKIIEKRQSVAFWCNPISGHATLYWYQQILGQGPKLLIQFQNNGVVDDSQLPKDRFSAERLKGVDSTLKIQPAKLEDSAVYLCASSSPWTSQDTQYFGPGTRLTVL.

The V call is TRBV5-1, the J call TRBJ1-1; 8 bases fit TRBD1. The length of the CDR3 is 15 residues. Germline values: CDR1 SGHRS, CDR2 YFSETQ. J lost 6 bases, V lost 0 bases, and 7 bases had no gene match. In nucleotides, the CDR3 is TGCGCCAGCAGCTTGGAATACAGGGGGAAACCTGAAGCTTTCTTT. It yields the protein CASSLEYRGKPEAFF.

CDR3 in amino acids: CASSESRGYTDTQYF. The CDR3 bases are TGCGCCAGCAGTGAGTCGAGAGGCTACACAGATACGCAGTATTTT. The genes are TRBV10-1 and TRBJ2-3; D unclear. Per germline, CDR1 WNHNN and CDR2 SYGVQD (reference sequence). Between the trimmed V and J ends, which lost 0 bases and 2 bases, there was a span of 9 bases. The CDR3 runs 15 residues.

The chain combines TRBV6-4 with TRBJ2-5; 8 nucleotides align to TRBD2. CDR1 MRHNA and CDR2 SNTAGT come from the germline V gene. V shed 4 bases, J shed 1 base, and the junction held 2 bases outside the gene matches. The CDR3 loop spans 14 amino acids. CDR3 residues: CASSATSAQETQYF. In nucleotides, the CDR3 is TGTGCCAGCAGTGCGACTAGCGCCCAAGAGACCCAGTACTTC.

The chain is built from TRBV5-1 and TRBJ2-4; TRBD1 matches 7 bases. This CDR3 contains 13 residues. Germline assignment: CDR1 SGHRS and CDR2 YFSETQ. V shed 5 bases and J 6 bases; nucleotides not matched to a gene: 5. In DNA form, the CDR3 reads TGCGCCAGCAGTTCGGGACAGAGAAACATTCAGTACTTC. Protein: CASSSGQRNIQYF.

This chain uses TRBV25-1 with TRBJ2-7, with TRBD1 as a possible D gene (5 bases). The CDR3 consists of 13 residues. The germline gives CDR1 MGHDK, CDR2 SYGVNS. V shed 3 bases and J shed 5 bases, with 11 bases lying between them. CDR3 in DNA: TGTGCCAGCAGTGAGCCCGCAGGGAACGAGCAGTACTTC. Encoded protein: CASSEPAGNEQYF.

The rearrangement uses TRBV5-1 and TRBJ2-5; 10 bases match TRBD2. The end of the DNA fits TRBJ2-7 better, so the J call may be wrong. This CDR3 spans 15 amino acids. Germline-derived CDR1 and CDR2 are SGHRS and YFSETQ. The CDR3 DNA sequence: TGCGCCAGCAGCTTTCTAGCGGGAGCACCCTACGAGCAGTACTTC. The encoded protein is CASSFLAGAPYEQYF.

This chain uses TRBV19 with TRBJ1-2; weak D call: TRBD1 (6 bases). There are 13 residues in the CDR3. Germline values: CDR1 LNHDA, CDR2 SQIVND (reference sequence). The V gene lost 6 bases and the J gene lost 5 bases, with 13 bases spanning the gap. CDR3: CASSPPDSYGYTF. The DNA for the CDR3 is TGTGCCAGTAGCCCCCCGGACAGTTATGGCTACACCTTC.

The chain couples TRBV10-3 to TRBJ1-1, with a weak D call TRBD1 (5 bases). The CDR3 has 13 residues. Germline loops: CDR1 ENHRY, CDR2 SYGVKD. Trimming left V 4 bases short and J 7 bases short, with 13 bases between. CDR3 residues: CAISVAGQGEAFF. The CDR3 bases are TGTGCCATCAGTGTTGCGGGGCAGGGTGAAGCTTTCTTT.

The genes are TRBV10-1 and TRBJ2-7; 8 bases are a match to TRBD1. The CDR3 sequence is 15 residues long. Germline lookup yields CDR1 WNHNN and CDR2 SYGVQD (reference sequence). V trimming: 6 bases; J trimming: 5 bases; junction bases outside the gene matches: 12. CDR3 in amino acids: CASRGSGGTGDEQYF. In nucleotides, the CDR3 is TGCGCCAGCAGGGGCTCTGGCGGGACAGGCGACGAGCAGTACTTC.

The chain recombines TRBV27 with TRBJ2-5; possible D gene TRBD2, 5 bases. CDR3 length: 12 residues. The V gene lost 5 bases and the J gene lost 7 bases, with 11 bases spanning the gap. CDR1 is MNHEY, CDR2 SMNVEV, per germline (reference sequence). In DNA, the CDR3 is TGTGCCAGCAGTCGACCCGAGGGGACCCAGTACTTC. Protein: CASSRPEGTQYF.

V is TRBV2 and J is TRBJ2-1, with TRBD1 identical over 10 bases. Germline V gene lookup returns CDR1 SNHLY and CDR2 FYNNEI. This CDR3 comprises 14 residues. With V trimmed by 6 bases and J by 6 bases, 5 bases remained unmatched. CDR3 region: CASSRDRGINEQFF. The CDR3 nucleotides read TGTGCCAGCAGCCGGGACAGGGGTATCAATGAGCAGTTCTTC.

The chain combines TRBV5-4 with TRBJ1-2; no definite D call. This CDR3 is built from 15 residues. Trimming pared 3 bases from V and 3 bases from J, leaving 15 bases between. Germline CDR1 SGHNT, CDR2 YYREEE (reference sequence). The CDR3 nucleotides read TGTGCCAGCAGCTCCCTATACCGCCGGGACTATGGCTACACCTTC. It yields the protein CASSSLYRRDYGYTF.

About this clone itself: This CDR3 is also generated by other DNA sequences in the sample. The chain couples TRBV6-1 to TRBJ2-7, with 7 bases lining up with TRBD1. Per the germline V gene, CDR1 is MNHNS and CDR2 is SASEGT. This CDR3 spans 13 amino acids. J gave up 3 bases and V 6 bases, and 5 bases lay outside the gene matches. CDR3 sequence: CASRKDRYYEQYF. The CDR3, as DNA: TGTGCCAGCAGAAAGGACAGGTACTACGAGCAGTACTTC.

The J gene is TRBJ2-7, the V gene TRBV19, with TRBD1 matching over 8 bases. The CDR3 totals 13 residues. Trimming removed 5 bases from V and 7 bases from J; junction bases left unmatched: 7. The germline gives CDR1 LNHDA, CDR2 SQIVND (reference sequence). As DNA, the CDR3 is TGTGCCAGTAGTTTCAACACAGGGGGTGAGCAGTACTTC. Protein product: CASSFNTGGEQYF.

CDR3 region: CASFVSPDGTGELFF. The CDR3 nucleotides are TGTGCCAGCTTTGTTTCTCCCGACGGCACCGGGGAGCTGTTTTTT. The chain is built from TRBV28 and TRBJ2-2, with D unresolved. This CDR3 has 15 residues. Germline loops: CDR1 MDHEN, CDR2 SYDVKM. Trimming shortened V by 8 bases and J by 4 bases, and 17 bases separated the two germline ends.

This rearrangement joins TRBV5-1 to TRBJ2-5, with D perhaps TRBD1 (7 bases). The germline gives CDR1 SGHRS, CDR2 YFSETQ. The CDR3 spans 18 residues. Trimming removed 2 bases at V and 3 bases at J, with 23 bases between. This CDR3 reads CASSLKSGRGQREETQYF. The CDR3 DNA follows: TGCGCCAGCAGCTTAAAAAGCGGCCGGGGACAGCGGGAAGAGACCCAGTACTTC.

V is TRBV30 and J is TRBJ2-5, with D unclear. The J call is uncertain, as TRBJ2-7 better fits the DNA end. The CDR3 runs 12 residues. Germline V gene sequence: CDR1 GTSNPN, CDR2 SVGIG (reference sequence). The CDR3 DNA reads TGTGCCTGGAGTGCTCCAGTCTACGAGCAGTACTTC. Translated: CAWSAPVYEQYF.

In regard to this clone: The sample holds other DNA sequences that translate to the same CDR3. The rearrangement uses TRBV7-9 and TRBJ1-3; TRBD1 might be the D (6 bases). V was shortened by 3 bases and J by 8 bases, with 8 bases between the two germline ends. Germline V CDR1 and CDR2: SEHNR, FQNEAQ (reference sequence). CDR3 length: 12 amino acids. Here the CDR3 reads CASSLEGDTIYF. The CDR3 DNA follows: TGTGCCAGCAGCTTGGAGGGGGACACCATATATTTT.

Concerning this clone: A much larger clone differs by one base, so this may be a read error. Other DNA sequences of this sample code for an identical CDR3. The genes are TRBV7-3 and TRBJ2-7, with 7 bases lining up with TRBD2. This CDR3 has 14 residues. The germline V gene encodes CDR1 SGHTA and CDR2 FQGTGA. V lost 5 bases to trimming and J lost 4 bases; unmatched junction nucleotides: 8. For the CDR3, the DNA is TGTGCCAGCAGCCCCCAGCGGGACTCTTACGAGCAGTACTTC. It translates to CASSPQRDSYEQYF.

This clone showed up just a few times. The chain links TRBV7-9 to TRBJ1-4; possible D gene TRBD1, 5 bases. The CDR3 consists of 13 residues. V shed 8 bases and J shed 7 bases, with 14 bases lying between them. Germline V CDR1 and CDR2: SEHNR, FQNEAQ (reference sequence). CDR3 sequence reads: CASSIRGTEKLFF. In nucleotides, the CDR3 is TGTGCCAGCTCAATCCGGGGGACTGAAAAACTGTTTTTT. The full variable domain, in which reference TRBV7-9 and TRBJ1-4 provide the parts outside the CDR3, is DTGVSQNPRHKITKRGQNVTFRCDPISEHNRLYWYRQTLGQGPEFLTYFQNEAQLEKSRLLSDRFSAERPKGSFSTLEIQRTEQGDSAMYLCASSIRGTEKLFFGSGTQLSVL.

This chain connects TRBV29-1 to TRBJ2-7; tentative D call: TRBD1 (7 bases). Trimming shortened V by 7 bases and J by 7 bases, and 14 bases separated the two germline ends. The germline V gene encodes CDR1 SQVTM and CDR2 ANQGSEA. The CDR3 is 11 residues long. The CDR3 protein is CSGGTVGEQYF. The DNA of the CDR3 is TGCAGCGGCGGGACAGTGGGGGAGCAGTACTTC.

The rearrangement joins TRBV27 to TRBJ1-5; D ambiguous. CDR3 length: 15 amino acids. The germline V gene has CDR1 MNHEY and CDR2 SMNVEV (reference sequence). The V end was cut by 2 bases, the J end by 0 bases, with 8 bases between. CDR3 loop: CASSLGRFSNQPQHF. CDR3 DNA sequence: TGTGCCAGCAGTTTAGGCCGTTTTAGCAATCAGCCCCAGCATTTT.